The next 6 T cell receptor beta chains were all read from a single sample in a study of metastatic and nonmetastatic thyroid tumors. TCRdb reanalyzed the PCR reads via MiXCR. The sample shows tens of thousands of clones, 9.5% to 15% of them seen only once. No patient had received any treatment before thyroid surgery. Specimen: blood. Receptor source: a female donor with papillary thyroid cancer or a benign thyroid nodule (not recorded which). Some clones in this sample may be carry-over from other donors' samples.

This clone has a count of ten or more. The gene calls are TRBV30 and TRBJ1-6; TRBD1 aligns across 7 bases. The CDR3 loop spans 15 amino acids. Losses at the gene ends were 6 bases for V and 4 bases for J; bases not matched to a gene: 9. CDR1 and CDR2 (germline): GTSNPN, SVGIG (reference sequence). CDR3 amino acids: CACGRGTEYNSPLHF. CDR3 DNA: TGTGCCTGTGGAAGGGGGACAGAGTATAATTCACCCCTCCACTTT.

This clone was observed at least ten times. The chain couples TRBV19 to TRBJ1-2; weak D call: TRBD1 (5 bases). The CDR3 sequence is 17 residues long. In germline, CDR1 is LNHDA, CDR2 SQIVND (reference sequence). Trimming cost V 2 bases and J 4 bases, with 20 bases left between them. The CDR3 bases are TGTGCCAGTAGTATACTCTCCGGAGGGGTTCGGGCCTATGGCTACACCTTC. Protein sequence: CASSILSGGVRAYGYTF.

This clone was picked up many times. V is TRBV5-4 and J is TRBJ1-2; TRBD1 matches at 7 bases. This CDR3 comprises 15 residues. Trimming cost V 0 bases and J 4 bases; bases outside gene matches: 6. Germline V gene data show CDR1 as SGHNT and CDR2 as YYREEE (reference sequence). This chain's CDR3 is CASSLGGDRVYGYTF. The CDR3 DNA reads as TGTGCCAGCAGCTTGGGGGGGGACAGAGTCTATGGCTACACCTTC.

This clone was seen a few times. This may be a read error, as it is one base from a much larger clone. This chain's CDR3 is CASTGGYGYTF. DNA for the CDR3: TGTGCCAGTACAGGGGGCTATGGCTACACCTTC. The gene calls are TRBV6-2 or TRBV6-3 and TRBJ1-2; 8 bases fit TRBD1. V lost 9 bases and J lost 4; bases outside the gene matches: 1. The CDR3 loop spans 11 amino acids. Germline V CDR1 and CDR2: MNHEY, SVGEGT.

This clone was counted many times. CDR3 sequence reads: CASSRISRTSGYEQYF. CDR3 DNA sequence: TGTGCCAGCAGTCGAATATCCCGGACTAGCGGTTACGAGCAGTACTTC. This chain links TRBV27 with TRBJ2-7; 10 bases are shared with TRBD2. Germline lookup yields CDR1 MNHEY and CDR2 SMNVEV (reference sequence). The V gene end was trimmed by 5 bases and the J gene end by 4 bases; junction bases not matched to a gene: 11. This CDR3 region has 16 residues.

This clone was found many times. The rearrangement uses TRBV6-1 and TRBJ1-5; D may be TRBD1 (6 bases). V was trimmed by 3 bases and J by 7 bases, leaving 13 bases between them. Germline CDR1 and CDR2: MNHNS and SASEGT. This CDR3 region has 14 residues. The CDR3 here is CASSDRGEGQPQHF. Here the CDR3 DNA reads TGTGCCAGCAGTGACAGGGGTGAGGGGCAGCCCCAGCATTTT.